This T cell receptor beta chain was identified during a study of cytomegalovirus exposure and HLA in healthy donors. This CDR3 has 17 residues. With V trimmed by 4 bases and J by 4 bases, 14 bases remained unmatched. Germline V gene lookup returns CDR1 SGHNT and CDR2 YYREEE (reference sequence). Clones were read by immunoSEQ multiplex PCR, and TCRdb kept only the in-frame ones, dropping some. The sample consists of about 98,000 clones, roughly 87% of them appearing once. The TCR originated in a man aged 18 to 29 in good health and CMV-seropositive. The sequencing sample was made of PBMCs. The chain carries TRBV5-4 and TRBJ2-5, with 9 bases that match TRBD1. The CDR3 DNA sequence: TGTGCCAGCAGCCAACCGGGACAGGGACTTATCCGAGAGACCCAGTACTTC. Its protein product is CASSQPGQGLIRETQYF.